This T cell receptor beta chain was recorded in a study of T cell changes during pregnancy in multiple sclerosis. The CDR3 loop spans 16 amino acids. Per germline, CDR1 SGHTA and CDR2 FQGNSA. Trimming at V came to 0 bases and at J to 7 bases, leaving 8 bases not matched to a gene. Using immunoSEQ multiplex PCR, the repertoire was profiled, and TCRdb retains in-frame clones only, with some absent. Here the sample spans about 60,000 clones, about 90% being singletons. The sample in question was CD4+ T cells from peripheral blood mononuclear cells, obtained in the first trimester of pregnancy. V usage is TRBV7-2 and J usage is TRBJ2-1; 8 nucleotides align to TRBD2. This receptor was obtained from a female donor with multiple sclerosis, enrolled in a pregnancy study. CDR3 in DNA: TGTGCCAGCAGCTTAGCGTCGGGGGGGGGCCAAAATGAGCAGTTCTTC. Protein product: CASSLASGGGQNEQFF.